This TCR beta chain was sequenced during a study of T cells expressing NK-cell markers. Looking at the study overall: Sequencing of TCR beta repertoires drew on sorted CD3+CD56+NKG2C+, CD3+CD56+NKG2C- and CD3+CD56-NKG2C+ T cells. HCMV seropositivity characterized most of the eight sequenced donors, and seronegativity one.

Note on this clonotype: As yet, its antigen is unknown.

Study results and caveats: Among CD8+ T cells from several donors, dominant NKG2C+ clonotypes accounted for about 1.0-8%.

Germline lookup yields CDR1 DFQATT and CDR2 SNEGSKA (reference sequence). The CDR3 sequence is 14 residues long. The authors generated TCR beta cDNA through 5'RACE template switching with UMIs. After re-calling the 5' RACE reads, TCRdb lists one entry per CDR3 protein, DNA absent. This table lists about 300,000 distinct CDR3 sequences. V gene TRBV20-1 combines with J gene TRBJ1-3. The material sequenced was blood T cells: a sorted CD56 or NKG2C T cell subset, CD4+ or CD8+ T cells, or bulk PBMC T cells (not recorded which). The sequence derives from a woman between 18 and 75 years old in good health. The CDR3 here is CSASPVATGNTIYF.